A selection of T cell receptor beta chains follows, all from one sample in a study of blood T cell repertoires in COVID-19. Assay: immunoSEQ multiplex PCR; the TCRdb copy retains only in-frame clones and omits some. Of hundreds of thousands of clones listed, about nine tenths are singletons. The sequenced material came from peripheral blood. These receptors all come from a man between 60 and 75 years old who had recovered from COVID-19. CDR3s include the opening cysteine and the closing phenylalanine or tryptophan. D genes are given only for firm matches. A row's size may be missing; if present it is once, few, many or a size class.

TRBJ1-5 | 16 | TRBV19 | - | - | CASSIWGGARNQPQHF | TGTGCCAGTAGTATCTGGGGGGGCGCGCGCAATCAGCCCCAGCATTTT
TRBJ2-2 | 15 | TRBV5-4 | - | - | CASNDGGPSTGELFF | TGTGCCAGCAACGACGGGGGGCCTAGCACCGGGGAGCTGTTTTTT
TRBJ2-1 | 16 | TRBV18 | - | - | CASSPRRLVVYNEQFF | TGTGCCAGCTCACCACGCCGACTAGTGGTCTACAATGAGCAGTTCTTC
TRBJ2-7 | 14 | TRBV18 | - | - | CASSEQYETYEQYF | TGTGCCAGCTCAGAACAGTACGAGACCTACGAGCAGTACTTC
TRBJ2-1 | 17 | TRBV4-2 | TRBD2 | - | CASSLATSGSSYNEQFF | TGTGCCAGCAGCCTCGCCACTAGCGGGAGCTCCTACAATGAGCAGTTCTTC
TRBJ2-1 | 14 | TRBV29-1 | TRBD1 | - | CSVARQGKIDEQFF | TGCAGCGTTGCCAGACAGGGAAAAATCGATGAGCAGTTCTTC
TRBJ1-4 | 12 | TRBV28 | - | - | CASTPLRGKLFF | TGTGCCAGCACCCCCCTGAGAGGAAAACTGTTTTTT
TRBJ2-7 | 12 | TRBV28 | - | - | CASSLEVYEQYF | TGTGCCAGCAGTTTAGAGGTCTACGAGCAGTACTTC
TRBJ1-1 | 14 | TRBV28 | - | - | CASSYRRANTEAFF | TGTGCCAGCAGTTACAGGCGAGCGAACACTGAAGCTTTCTTT
TRBJ2-7 | 15 | TRBV5-8 | - | - | CASSRGLTSSYEQYF | TGTGCCAGCAGCCGAGGACTCACGAGCTCCTACGAGCAGTACTTC
TRBJ1-2 | 14 | TRBV6-2/TRBV6-3 | - | - | CASSYPDRSGGYTF | TGTGCCAGCAGTTACCCCGACAGGTCTGGGGGCTACACCTTC
TRBJ2-7 | 15 | TRBV25-1 | TRBD2 | - | CASTKGLAGPYEQYF | TGTGCCAGCACCAAAGGGCTAGCGGGTCCCTACGAGCAGTACTTC
TRBJ1-6 | 14 | TRBV2 | - | - | CASRLGARNSPLHF | TGTGCCAGCCGGTTGGGGGCGCGTAATTCACCCCTCCACTTT
TRBJ1-2 | 14 | TRBV6-2/TRBV6-3 | - | - | CASSFAAVNSGYTF | TGTGCCAGCAGTTTCGCGGCAGTCAATTCTGGCTACACCTTC
TRBJ1-1 | 12 | TRBV5-1 | - | - | CASSLPSSEAFF | TGCGCCAGCAGCTTGCCGTCCTCTGAAGCTTTCTTT
TRBJ2-1 | 15 | TRBV3-1/TRBV3-2 | - | - | CASSQDTGRYNEQFF | TGTGCCAGCAGCCAAGATACAGGGAGATACAATGAGCAGTTCTTC
TRBJ1-3 | 14 | TRBV5-1 | - | few | CASSLGTSGNTIYF | TGCGCCAGCAGCTTGGGGACATCTGGAAACACCATATATTTT
TRBJ1-1 | 13 | TRBV12-3/TRBV12-4 | - | - | CASRPGEVAEAFF | TGTGCCAGCAGGCCAGGGGAAGTGGCTGAAGCTTTCTTT
TRBJ2-5 | 15 | TRBV2 | - | - | CASSEAGQGRETQYF | TGTGCCAGCAGTGAAGCCGGGCAGGGGAGAGAGACCCAGTACTTC
TRBJ2-7 | 15 | TRBV7-2 | TRBD1 | - | CASRSGTGAHYEQYF | TGTGCCAGCAGGTCCGGGACAGGGGCCCACTACGAGCAGTACTTC
TRBJ1-3 | 15 | TRBV28 | - | - | CASSFYSGPGNTIYF | TGTGCCAGCAGTTTTTATTCAGGGCCTGGAAACACCATATATTTT
TRBJ2-1 | 13 | TRBV6-5 | TRBD2 | - | CASSSRTSVEQFF | TGTGCCAGCAGTTCCCGGACTAGCGTTGAGCAGTTCTTC
TRBJ2-5 | 15 | TRBV11-3 | - | - | CASSPRAGAQETQYF | TGTGCCAGCAGCCCCCGTGCGGGGGCTCAAGAGACCCAGTACTTC
TRBJ2-2 | 16 | TRBV6-4 | TRBD1 | - | CASSDRTGLNTGELFF | TGTGCCAGCAGCGATCGGACAGGGTTGAACACCGGGGAGCTGTTTTTT
TRBJ2-3 | 16 | TRBV19 | TRBD2 | - | CASSIEGGGHTDTQYF | TGTGCCAGTAGTATAGAGGGCGGGGGGCATACAGATACGCAGTATTTT
TRBJ2-7 | 13 | TRBV30 | - | - | CAWNRGEGYEQYF | TGTGCCTGGAATCGGGGAGAGGGCTACGAGCAGTACTTC